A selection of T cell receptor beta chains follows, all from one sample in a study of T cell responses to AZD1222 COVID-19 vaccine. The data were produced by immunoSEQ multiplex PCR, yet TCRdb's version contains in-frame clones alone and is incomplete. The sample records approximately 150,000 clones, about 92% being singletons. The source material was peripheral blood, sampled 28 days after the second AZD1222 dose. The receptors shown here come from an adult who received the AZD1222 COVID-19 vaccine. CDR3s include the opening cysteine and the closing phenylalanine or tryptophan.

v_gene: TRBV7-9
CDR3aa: CASSLERLAKNIQYF

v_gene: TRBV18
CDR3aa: CASSPLGLANEQFF

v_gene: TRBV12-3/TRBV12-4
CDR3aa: CASSLEGGGYTF

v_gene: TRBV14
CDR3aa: CASSQTYEQYF

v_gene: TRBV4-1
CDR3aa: CASSQTGGNGYTF

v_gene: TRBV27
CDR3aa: CASSLRGGGGNTIYF

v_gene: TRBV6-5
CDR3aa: CASSYSRVGNEQYF

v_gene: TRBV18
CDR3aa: CASSQGTGFPEQYF

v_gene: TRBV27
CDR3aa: CASKASGSAKTQYF

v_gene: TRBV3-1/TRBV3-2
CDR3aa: CASSQAGGTRGGYTF

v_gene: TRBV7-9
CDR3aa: CASSLVGGPTGQPQHF

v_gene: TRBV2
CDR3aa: CASSEKPGRPDTQYF

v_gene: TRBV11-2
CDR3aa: CASSFRSGFTDTQYF

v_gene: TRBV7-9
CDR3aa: CASSLLFGDRVTEAFF

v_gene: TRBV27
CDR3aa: CASSRTSGRANEQFF

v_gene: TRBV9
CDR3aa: CASSVAPNSGSTGELFF

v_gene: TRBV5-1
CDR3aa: CASSSYTNTEAFF

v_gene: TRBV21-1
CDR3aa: CASSKRPRVVYEQYF

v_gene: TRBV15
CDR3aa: CATSGLGTGQPQHF

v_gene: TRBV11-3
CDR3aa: CASSRGTDYNSPLHF

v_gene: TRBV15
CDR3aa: CATSRPHTKTEAFF

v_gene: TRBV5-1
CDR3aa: CASSQGGTEDYGYTF

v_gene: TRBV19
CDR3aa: CASSRGQAGSQPQHF

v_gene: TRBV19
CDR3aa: CASSLFSPGTVNTEAFF

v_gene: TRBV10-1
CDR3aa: CASSEAGLGLAGGEQFF

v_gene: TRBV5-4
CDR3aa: CASSLQGKAGELFF

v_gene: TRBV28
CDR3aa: CASSFLPTDYNEQFF

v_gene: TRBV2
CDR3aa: CASSPGLAGAYNEQFF

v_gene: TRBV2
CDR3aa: CASSERSPSGYTF

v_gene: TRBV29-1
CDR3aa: CNPSGKGNQPQHF

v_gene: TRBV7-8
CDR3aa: CASSLGQVFNSPLHF

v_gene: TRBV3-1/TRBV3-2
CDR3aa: CASSVSAGLDTQYF

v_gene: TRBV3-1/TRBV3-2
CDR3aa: CASSPWLADTDTQYF

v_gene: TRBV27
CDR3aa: CASSFLPLPLAGGYNEQFF

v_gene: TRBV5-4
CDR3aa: CASSTGQGADTGELFF

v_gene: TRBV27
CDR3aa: CASSSHRTNYGYTF

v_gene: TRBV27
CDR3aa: CASSPLGGNYGYTF

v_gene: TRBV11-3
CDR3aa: CASSLDVGTGDSEQYF

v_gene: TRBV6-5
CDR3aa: CASSPGNYGYTF

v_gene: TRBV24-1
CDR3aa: CATRSSGRGETQYF

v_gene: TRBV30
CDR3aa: CAWNRRGSYNEQFF

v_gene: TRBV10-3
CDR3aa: CAISESGRSGTGELFF

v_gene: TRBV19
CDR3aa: CASSNRQTQYF

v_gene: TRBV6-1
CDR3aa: CASSELDSAANYGYTF

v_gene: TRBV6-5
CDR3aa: CASSPGQGPNTEAFF